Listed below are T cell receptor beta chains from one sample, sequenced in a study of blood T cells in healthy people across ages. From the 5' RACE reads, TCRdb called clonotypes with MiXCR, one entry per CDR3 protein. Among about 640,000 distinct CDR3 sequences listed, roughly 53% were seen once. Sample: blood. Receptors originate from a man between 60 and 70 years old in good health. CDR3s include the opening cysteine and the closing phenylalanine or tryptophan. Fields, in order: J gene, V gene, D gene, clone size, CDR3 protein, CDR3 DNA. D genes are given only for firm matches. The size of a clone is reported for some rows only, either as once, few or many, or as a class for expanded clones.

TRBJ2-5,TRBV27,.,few,CASSKTQGWYQETQYF,TGTGCCAGCAGCAAAACGCAGGGCTGGTACCAAGAGACCCAGTACTTC
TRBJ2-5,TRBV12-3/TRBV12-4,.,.,CASSFGTSAETQYF,TGTGCCAGCAGTTTTGGCACATCGGCCGAGACCCAGTACTTC
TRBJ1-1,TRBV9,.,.,CASSVGGGVRNTEAFF,TGTGCCAGCAGCGTAGGAGGAGGGGTGCGGAACACTGAAGCTTTCTTT
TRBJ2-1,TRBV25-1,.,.,CASGGVLNEQFF,TGTGCCAGCGGAGGGGTCCTAAATGAGCAGTTCTTC
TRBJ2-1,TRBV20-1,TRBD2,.,CSARLAGTDEQFF,TGTAGTGCTAGACTAGCGGGTACGGATGAGCAGTTCTTC
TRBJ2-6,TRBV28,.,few,CASSPGGTPSGANVLTF,TGTGCCAGCAGTCCCGGCGGGACACCCTCTGGGGCCAACGTCCTGACTTTC
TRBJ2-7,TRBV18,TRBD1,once,CASSRSQGELHEQYF,TGTGCCAGCTCACGCTCACAGGGGGAGTTACACGAGCAGTACTTC
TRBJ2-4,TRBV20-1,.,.,CSARDSRDIQYF,TGCAGTGCCAGGGACTCAAGGGACATTCAGTACTTC
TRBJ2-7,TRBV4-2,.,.,CASSGRGAASYEQYF,TGTGCCAGCAGCGGTCGGGGGGCCGCCTCCTACGAGCAGTACTTC
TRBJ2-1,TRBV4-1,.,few,CASSPYSSNEQFF,TGCGCCAGCAGCCCTTACTCTAGCAATGAGCAGTTCTTC
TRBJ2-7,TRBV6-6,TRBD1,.,CASSDVRGQGTEQYF,TGTGCCAGCAGTGACGTCCGGGGACAGGGGACCGAGCAGTACTTC
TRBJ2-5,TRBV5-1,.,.,CASSLGASLRETQYF,TGCGCCAGCAGCTTGGGGGCCAGTCTTCGGGAGACCCAGTACTTC
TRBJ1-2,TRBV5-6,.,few,CASNSENYGYTF,TGTGCCAGCAACTCGGAGAACTATGGCTACACCTTC
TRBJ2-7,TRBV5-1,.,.,CASSFLRGKSSYEQYF,TGCGCCAGCAGCTTCCTCCGGGGAAAGAGCTCCTACGAGCAGTACTTC
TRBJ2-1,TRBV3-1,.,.,CASSQGQGVYNEQFF,TGTGCCAGCAGCCAAGGTCAGGGTGTCTACAATGAGCAGTTCTTC
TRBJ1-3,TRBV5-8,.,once,CASSLGSLGNTIYF,TGTGCCAGCAGCTTGGGGAGCCTTGGAAACACCATATATTTT